This is a list of T cell receptor beta chains from one sample in a study of blood T cell repertoires in COVID-19. Only in-frame clones appear in the TCRdb table, and some are missing; sequencing was by immunoSEQ multiplex PCR. The table lists about 55,000 clones, around 92% of them singletons. Sequenced: peripheral blood. Receptors were obtained from a man aged 45-60 years with active COVID-19. Both conserved end residues are part of each CDR3. The D gene is left open where the match is weak. Not every row has a clone size; where given, it reads once, few, many or a size class.

J gene: TRBJ1-4
D gene: -
CDR3 length: 11
clone size: -
V gene: TRBV29-1
CDR3 DNA: TGCAGCGTTAGGAGGAATGAAAAACTGTTTTTT
CDR3 protein: CSVRRNEKLFF

J gene: TRBJ2-1
D gene: -
CDR3 length: 14
clone size: once
V gene: TRBV9
CDR3 DNA: TGTGCCAGCAGCGTAGGGCGACTCTTCAATGAGCAGTTCTTC
CDR3 protein: CASSVGRLFNEQFF

J gene: TRBJ2-5
D gene: -
CDR3 length: 11
clone size: -
V gene: TRBV3-1/TRBV3-2
CDR3 DNA: TGTGCCAGCAGTGACTCACAGACCCAGTACTTC
CDR3 protein: CASSDSQTQYF

J gene: TRBJ1-5
D gene: -
CDR3 length: 15
clone size: -
V gene: TRBV5-1
CDR3 DNA: TGCGCCAGCAGCTTGGGAGGGATCAGCAATCAGCCCCAGCATTTT
CDR3 protein: CASSLGGISNQPQHF

J gene: TRBJ2-5
D gene: -
CDR3 length: 15
clone size: -
V gene: TRBV7-8
CDR3 DNA: TGTGCCAGCAGCTTCCGGCGAGGGCGCACAGAGACCCAGTACTTC
CDR3 protein: CASSFRRGRTETQYF

J gene: TRBJ2-4
D gene: -
CDR3 length: 18
clone size: -
V gene: TRBV19
CDR3 DNA: TGTGCCAGTAGTCCCCGTCACAAGGGGCCCCTGGCCAAAAACATTCAGTACTTC
CDR3 protein: CASSPRHKGPLAKNIQYF

J gene: TRBJ2-1
D gene: -
CDR3 length: 15
clone size: -
V gene: TRBV27
CDR3 DNA: TGTGCCAGCAGTTCCGGGGGTGGCTCCTACAATGAGCAGTTCTTC
CDR3 protein: CASSSGGGSYNEQFF

J gene: TRBJ2-1
D gene: -
CDR3 length: 14
clone size: -
V gene: TRBV7-8
CDR3 DNA: TGTGCCAGCAGCTTAGGAGGGAGCCGCAATGAGCAGTTCTTC
CDR3 protein: CASSLGGSRNEQFF

J gene: TRBJ2-3
D gene: -
CDR3 length: 14
clone size: once
V gene: TRBV5-1
CDR3 DNA: TGCGCCAGCAGCGCGACTACACCGTTAGATACGCAGTATTTT
CDR3 protein: CASSATTPLDTQYF

J gene: TRBJ2-3
D gene: TRBD2
CDR3 length: 16
clone size: once
V gene: TRBV2
CDR3 DNA: TGTGCCAGCAGTGATGCAACTAGCGGATTCAGGAATACGCAGTATTTT
CDR3 protein: CASSDATSGFRNTQYF

J gene: TRBJ1-3
D gene: -
CDR3 length: 13
clone size: -
V gene: TRBV6-6
CDR3 DNA: TGTGCCAGCGGCGGGGTCTCTGGAAACACCATATATTTT
CDR3 protein: CASGGVSGNTIYF

J gene: TRBJ1-1
D gene: TRBD1
CDR3 length: 13
clone size: few
V gene: TRBV12-3/TRBV12-4
CDR3 DNA: TGTGCCAGCAGTTTAGGTCCAGGGGGAAGGGGTTTCTTT
CDR3 protein: CASSLGPGGRGFF

J gene: TRBJ2-1
D gene: TRBD2
CDR3 length: 15
clone size: -
V gene: TRBV5-1
CDR3 DNA: TGCGCCAGCAAGGAGGCGGGAGGGCTATACAATGAGCAGTTCTTC
CDR3 protein: CASKEAGGLYNEQFF

J gene: TRBJ1-6
D gene: -
CDR3 length: 14
clone size: -
V gene: TRBV2
CDR3 DNA: TGTGCCAGCAGCGTCGGCGGAGTTAATTCACCCCTCCACTTT
CDR3 protein: CASSVGGVNSPLHF

J gene: TRBJ1-5
D gene: TRBD1
CDR3 length: 13
clone size: once
V gene: TRBV19
CDR3 DNA: TGTGCCAGTAGTAAAGCCCGGGACAGAGACCAGCATTTT
CDR3 protein: CASSKARDRDQHF

J gene: TRBJ2-5
D gene: TRBD1
CDR3 length: 16
clone size: -
V gene: TRBV28
CDR3 DNA: TGTGCCAGCAGTTCAACCGGGACAGGGGCGGGGGAGACCCAGTACTTC
CDR3 protein: CASSSTGTGAGETQYF

J gene: TRBJ2-7
D gene: -
CDR3 length: 17
clone size: -
V gene: TRBV14
CDR3 DNA: TGTGCCAGCAGCCAAGCACCGTTAGGTCACTACTCCTACGAGCAGTACTTC
CDR3 protein: CASSQAPLGHYSYEQYF

J gene: TRBJ2-3
D gene: TRBD2
CDR3 length: 17
clone size: -
V gene: TRBV7-2
CDR3 DNA: TGTGCCAGCAGCCGGGCCCTTGGTAGCGGGGGGGCAGATACGCAGTATTTT
CDR3 protein: CASSRALGSGGADTQYF

J gene: TRBJ2-7
D gene: -
CDR3 length: 14
clone size: -
V gene: TRBV2
CDR3 DNA: TGTGCCAGCAGTCCATCAGACACTCTTGGCGAGCAGTACTTC
CDR3 protein: CASSPSDTLGEQYF

J gene: TRBJ2-7
D gene: -
CDR3 length: 13
clone size: -
V gene: TRBV12-3/TRBV12-4
CDR3 DNA: TGTGCCAGCAGTGCCCACAGGGCCGCCGAGCAGTACTTC
CDR3 protein: CASSAHRAAEQYF

J gene: TRBJ1-5
D gene: TRBD1
CDR3 length: 15
clone size: -
V gene: TRBV7-2
CDR3 DNA: TGTGCCAGCAGCTTAGAGACAGGGTACAATCAGCCCCAGCATTTT
CDR3 protein: CASSLETGYNQPQHF

J gene: TRBJ2-7
D gene: -
CDR3 length: 15
clone size: -
V gene: TRBV5-4
CDR3 DNA: TGTGCCAGCAGCCCCGCGGGCGGAAGCTCCTACGAGCAGTACTTC
CDR3 protein: CASSPAGGSSYEQYF

J gene: TRBJ2-5
D gene: -
CDR3 length: 17
clone size: -
V gene: TRBV14
CDR3 DNA: TGTGCCAGCAGCCGGGACCCTAGGGCGGGAAAAGGAGAGACCCAGTACTTC
CDR3 protein: CASSRDPRAGKGETQYF

J gene: TRBJ1-1
D gene: -
CDR3 length: 11
clone size: -
V gene: TRBV6-1
CDR3 DNA: TGTGCCAGCAGTGAAGTTGGGGCAGCTTTCTTT
CDR3 protein: CASSEVGAAFF

J gene: TRBJ2-5
D gene: TRBD2
CDR3 length: 16
clone size: -
V gene: TRBV24-1
CDR3 DNA: TGTGCCACCAGTGGACATCGACTAGCGGGGGTGGAGACCCAGTACTTC
CDR3 protein: CATSGHRLAGVETQYF

J gene: TRBJ1-6
D gene: -
CDR3 length: 17
clone size: few
V gene: TRBV4-2
CDR3 DNA: TGTGCCAGCAGCCAAGATGACAGTAGAAGTAGCAATTCACCCCTCCACTTT
CDR3 protein: CASSQDDSRSSNSPLHF

J gene: TRBJ2-1
D gene: TRBD2
CDR3 length: 20
clone size: -
V gene: TRBV6-2/TRBV6-3
CDR3 DNA: TGTGCCAGCAGTTACTCGATACGGGGTAGGACTAGCGGGAGGTGGAATGAGCAGTTCTTC
CDR3 protein: CASSYSIRGRTSGRWNEQFF

J gene: TRBJ1-6
D gene: -
CDR3 length: 15
clone size: -
V gene: TRBV28
CDR3 DNA: TGTGCCAGCAGTCCGCACCGGGGTCCGGGGTCACCCCTCCACTTT
CDR3 protein: CASSPHRGPGSPLHF

J gene: TRBJ2-7
D gene: -
CDR3 length: 14
clone size: -
V gene: TRBV5-4
CDR3 DNA: TGTGCCAGCAGCTTGTGGGGCAGGTCTTACGAGCAGTACTTC
CDR3 protein: CASSLWGRSYEQYF

J gene: TRBJ1-5
D gene: -
CDR3 length: 12
clone size: -
V gene: TRBV6-5
CDR3 DNA: TGTGCCAGCAGGGCGCAGGGTTCGCCCCAGCATTTT
CDR3 protein: CASRAQGSPQHF

J gene: TRBJ2-1
D gene: TRBD2
CDR3 length: 14
clone size: once
V gene: TRBV7-8
CDR3 DNA: TGTGCCAGCAGCTTTAGCGGGGGGGTAGGTGAGCAGTTCTTC
CDR3 protein: CASSFSGGVGEQFF

J gene: TRBJ2-7
D gene: TRBD2
CDR3 length: 15
clone size: -
V gene: TRBV14
CDR3 DNA: TGTGCCAGCAGCCAAGCCGGGACTAGCGGCTACGAGCAGTACTTC
CDR3 protein: CASSQAGTSGYEQYF

J gene: TRBJ2-1
D gene: TRBD2
CDR3 length: 16
clone size: -
V gene: TRBV4-1
CDR3 DNA: TGCGCCACCAACGTTCAGACTAGCGGAAACTACAATGAGCAGTTCTTC
CDR3 protein: CATNVQTSGNYNEQFF

J gene: TRBJ2-3
D gene: TRBD1
CDR3 length: 17
clone size: -
V gene: TRBV3-1/TRBV3-2
CDR3 DNA: TGTGCCAGCAGCCTGAGCCTAGGACAGGGGACGACAGATACGCAGTATTTT
CDR3 protein: CASSLSLGQGTTDTQYF

J gene: TRBJ2-3
D gene: -
CDR3 length: 18
clone size: -
V gene: TRBV27
CDR3 DNA: TGTGCCAGCCGCCCAGGGCGAGGCCAGGCCCTTAGCACAGATACGCAGTATTTT
CDR3 protein: CASRPGRGQALSTDTQYF

J gene: TRBJ2-3
D gene: TRBD2
CDR3 length: 16
clone size: -
V gene: TRBV9
CDR3 DNA: TGTGCCAGCAACCCCTGGGCGGGAGTGGGGGCAGATACGCAGTATTTT
CDR3 protein: CASNPWAGVGADTQYF

J gene: TRBJ1-5
D gene: TRBD1
CDR3 length: 16
clone size: once
V gene: TRBV19
CDR3 DNA: TGTGCCAGTAGTATTCATTCTACAGGGGCCAATCAGCCCCAGCATTTT
CDR3 protein: CASSIHSTGANQPQHF

J gene: TRBJ2-2
D gene: -
CDR3 length: 15
clone size: -
V gene: TRBV5-1
CDR3 DNA: TGCGCCAGCAGCCCTAACCCAGGGAACACCGGGGAGCTGTTTTTT
CDR3 protein: CASSPNPGNTGELFF

J gene: TRBJ2-1
D gene: -
CDR3 length: 14
clone size: -
V gene: TRBV10-3
CDR3 DNA: TGTGCCATCAGCCTAGACAGTCTATACAATGAGCAGTTCTTC
CDR3 protein: CAISLDSLYNEQFF

J gene: TRBJ1-2
D gene: TRBD1
CDR3 length: 14
clone size: once
V gene: TRBV11-2
CDR3 DNA: TGTGCCAGCAGCTCGACTCGGACAGGGGATGGCTACACCTTC
CDR3 protein: CASSSTRTGDGYTF

J gene: TRBJ1-2
D gene: -
CDR3 length: 14
clone size: -
V gene: TRBV6-2/TRBV6-3
CDR3 DNA: TGTGCCAGCAGTTCGGACGGTGGACACCGGGGCTACACCTTC
CDR3 protein: CASSSDGGHRGYTF

J gene: TRBJ2-3
D gene: TRBD2
CDR3 length: 16
clone size: -
V gene: TRBV3-1/TRBV3-2
CDR3 DNA: TGTGCCAGCAGCCCATCTAGCGGGGGGGTTACAGATACGCAGTATTTT
CDR3 protein: CASSPSSGGVTDTQYF

J gene: TRBJ1-4
D gene: -
CDR3 length: 13
clone size: -
V gene: TRBV12-5
CDR3 DNA: TGTGCTAGTGGTTTGCCCCCGGGGGGAAAACTGTTTTTT
CDR3 protein: CASGLPPGGKLFF

J gene: TRBJ2-3
D gene: TRBD1
CDR3 length: 18
clone size: -
V gene: TRBV2
CDR3 DNA: TGTGCCAGCAGTGAAGCGAGGACAGGGGGCGCGAAAACAGATACGCAGTATTTT
CDR3 protein: CASSEARTGGAKTDTQYF

J gene: TRBJ1-1
D gene: -
CDR3 length: 14
clone size: -
V gene: TRBV6-5
CDR3 DNA: TGTGCCAGCAGACTGGACAGAGCGAACACTGAAGCTTTCTTT
CDR3 protein: CASRLDRANTEAFF

J gene: TRBJ2-5
D gene: -
CDR3 length: 14
clone size: -
V gene: TRBV3-1/TRBV3-2
CDR3 DNA: TGTGCCAGCAGCCATAAGGAGATTCAAGAGACCCAGTACTTC
CDR3 protein: CASSHKEIQETQYF

J gene: TRBJ2-4
D gene: TRBD1
CDR3 length: 18
clone size: -
V gene: TRBV19
CDR3 DNA: TGTGCCAGTAGTATCGTCTCGGGACAGGGGTTTGCCAAAAACATTCAGTACTTC
CDR3 protein: CASSIVSGQGFAKNIQYF

J gene: TRBJ1-5
D gene: -
CDR3 length: 14
clone size: -
V gene: TRBV7-9
CDR3 DNA: TGTGCCAGCAGCTTAACGGAGGCTGGGCAGCCCCAGCATTTT
CDR3 protein: CASSLTEAGQPQHF

J gene: TRBJ2-7
D gene: -
CDR3 length: 14
clone size: -
V gene: TRBV14
CDR3 DNA: TGTGCCAGCAGCCAAGAAAACAGAGACTACGAGCAGTACTTC
CDR3 protein: CASSQENRDYEQYF

J gene: TRBJ2-7
D gene: -
CDR3 length: 13
clone size: -
V gene: TRBV30
CDR3 DNA: TGTGCCTGGATAAGAAGATCGGCAGGGGAGCAGTACTTC
CDR3 protein: CAWIRRSAGEQYF

J gene: TRBJ2-5
D gene: -
CDR3 length: 13
clone size: -
V gene: TRBV4-3
CDR3 DNA: TGCGCCAGCAGCCAAGATCACGGGGAGACCCAGTACTTC
CDR3 protein: CASSQDHGETQYF